Presented here are 9 T cell receptor beta chains from one specimen sequenced in a study of human T cells and chemical hapten exposure (dated by TCRdb to about 2021). Library prep was done by RACE. Sequenced using a NextSeq 500. TCRdb trimmed the raw reads at Q25, called clones with MiXCR and kept productive beta chains. Here each entry gathers all rows of one CDR3 protein and keeps the most common genes and DNA. For this sample the table gives 380,000 or so distinct CDR3 sequences, of which around 5% were detected only once. The ten most abundant clones make up approximately 2.3% of the sample. Per the publication, the time point label means: patch test 1, 2 weeks after DPC sensitization. The sample's treatment or condition label, in plain terms: therapeutic diphenylcyclopropenone sensitization with weekly scalp DPC. The sample consisted of whole blood, taken in connection with sensitization to the hapten diphenylcyclopropenone (DPC). These receptors originate from a woman aged 45-60 years with alopecia areata. Some clones in this sample may be carry-over from other donors' samples.

This clonotype was counted many times. The V call is TRBV11-2, the J call TRBJ2-3; no definite D call. The CDR3 has 15 residues. Germline-derived CDR1 and CDR2 are SGHAT and FQNNGV. Trimming took 3 bases from V and 2 from J, leaving 12 bases between them. The CDR3 coding sequence is TGTGCCAGCAGCTTGGTTGGTCTAAACACAGATACGCAGTATTTT. This translates into CASSLVGLNTDTQYF.

The chain combines TRBV27 with TRBJ2-1; tentatively, D is TRBD2 (6 bases). Germline V lookup: CDR1 MNHEY, CDR2 SMNVEV (reference sequence). Trimming took off 5 bases at V and 6 bases at J, with 17 bases between the two ends. The CDR3 sequence is 15 residues long. CDR3 loop: CASSLGDPGVNEQFF. The CDR3 DNA reads TGTGCCAGCAGTCTCGGAGATCCGGGGGTCAATGAGCAGTTCTTC.

This clonotype ranks as medium-sized. The chain carries TRBV18 and TRBJ1-2; unclear D gene. Germline-derived CDR1 and CDR2 are KGHSH and LQKENI. The V end was cut by 1 base, the J end by 4 bases, with 10 bases between. This CDR3 comprises 14 residues. The CDR3 coding sequence is TGTGCCAGCTCACCACTCGCCAGGTCCTATGGCTACACCTTC. Translation: CASSPLARSYGYTF.

This clonotype was recorded a few times. This chain connects TRBV6-4 to TRBJ1-1; tentative D call: TRBD1 (6 bases). From germline, CDR1 is MRHNA and CDR2 SNTAGT. This CDR3 comprises 14 residues. V lost 3 bases, J lost 4 bases, and 12 bases lay in between. CDR3 nucleotides: TGTGCCAGCAGTGAGGGGGCATTTGGCACTGAAGCTTTCTTT. Amino acids: CASSEGAFGTEAFF.

This sequence joins TRBV4-1 and TRBJ2-5; perhaps TRBD1 as D (5 bases). The V and J ends lost 1 base and 3 bases respectively, with 6 bases between them. CDR1 and CDR2 (germline): MGHRA, YSYEKL. There are 13 residues in the CDR3. The CDR3 protein is CASSQATEETQYF. As DNA, the CDR3 is TGCGCCAGCAGCCAAGCGACAGAAGAGACCCAGTACTTC.

This clonotype was counted many times. This chain connects TRBV3-1 to TRBJ1-5; the match to TRBD1 covers 7 bases. Trimming removed 2 bases from V and 5 bases from J; junction bases left unmatched: 6. Germline V lookup: CDR1 LGHDT, CDR2 YNNKEL (reference sequence). The CDR3 runs 15 residues. The CDR3 sequence: CASSQTTGVHQPQHF. CDR3 nucleotide sequence: TGTGCCAGCAGCCAAACTACAGGGGTACATCAGCCCCAGCATTTT.

The chain couples TRBV27 to TRBJ2-3; TRBD2 matches 10 bases. There are 16 residues in the CDR3. J lost 1 base, V lost 6 bases, and 7 bases had no gene match. CDR1 and CDR2 from the germline V gene are MNHEY and SMNVEV (reference sequence). The CDR3: CASSRPGLARTDTQYF. Here the CDR3 DNA reads TGTGCCAGCAGCCGACCGGGACTAGCGCGCACAGATACGCAGTATTTT.

This clonotype was detected many times. The chain is built from TRBV29-1 and TRBJ1-3; D uncertain. The CDR3 extends over 14 amino acids. Germline assignment: CDR1 SQVTM and CDR2 ANQGSEA. V was cut by 5 bases and J by 0 bases, with 11 bases left in between. The CDR3 region has the DNA TGCAGCGTTATTACCCGTGACTCTGGAAACACCATATATTTT. It is translated as CSVITRDSGNTIYF.

V and J are TRBV21-1 and TRBJ2-1; the table names TRBD2, a call not compared with the DNA. TRBV21-1 is marked as a pseudogene. The CDR3 length is 15 residues. Here the CDR3 DNA reads TGTGCCAGCAGCGGCCGGGACTTTGCCTTCGATGAGCAGTTCTTC. Its protein is CASSGRDFAFDEQFF.